This T cell receptor (beta chain) was recovered during a study of radiotherapy plus CTLA-4 blockade in lung cancer. The overall study: Of all patients, 15% to 20% responded objectively and approximately 30% showed disease control.

The data were produced by immunoSEQ multiplex PCR, yet TCRdb's version contains in-frame clones alone and is incomplete. The table shows roughly 80,000 clones, with just under 75% occurring only once. Trimming took off 8 bases at V and 2 bases at J, with 14 bases between the two ends. In germline, CDR1 is MGHRA, CDR2 YSYEKL. The CDR3 spans 14 residues. This rearrangement joins TRBV4-1 to TRBJ2-3; maybe TRBD2 (6 bases). The input for sequencing was peripheral blood, taken from a patient treated with radiotherapy plus ipilimumab. The clonotype originates from a human donor with non-small cell lung cancer whose response to radiotherapy plus ipilimumab could not be evaluated. The CDR3 nucleotides read TGCGCCAGCGTACCGGGAGCAACCACAGATACGCAGTATTTT. Translating gives CASVPGATTDTQYF.